This T cell receptor beta chain was retrieved from a study of identifying expanded T cells in peripheral blood. Points from the study as a whole: Roughly 2-week clone count variance significantly increased as total template count grew. Differentially abundant clones: about 1.1 between replicates, 16.4 at around 14 days, 18 to 20 at four.

Here immunoSEQ multiplex PCR was the method, and the copy in TCRdb shows in-frame clones only, minus some. The sample holds more than 45,000 clones, roughly four fifths seen once. This CDR3 has 11 amino acids. CDR1 is SGHTA, CDR2 FQGNSA, per germline. V was shortened by 1 base and J by 7 bases, with 4 bases between the two germline ends. Comments on this clone: Its antigen is not known.

Collection occurred without any documented infections or immune events in donors. The clonotype originates from a person aged 18-69 years in good health. The material sequenced was blood. The V call is TRBV7-2, the J call TRBJ2-5; D remains unclear. The CDR3 spells CASSLEGTQYF. CDR3 DNA: TGTGCCAGCAGCTTAGAAGGGACCCAGTACTTC.